This T cell receptor beta chain was observed in a study of CD4+ T cells in melanoma. Germline lookup yields CDR1 SEHNR and CDR2 FQNEAQ (reference sequence). The CDR3 length is 16 residues. Study-wide results and limits: A reported correlation linked neoantigen-specific CD4+ T cells to CD8+, macrophage and B cell function.

Some clones are missing from TCRdb's copy, which holds only in-frame ones; the method was immunoSEQ multiplex PCR. This repertoire shows approximately 110,000 clones, roughly 90% found once; its top ten account for about 3.5%. On this clone: Its specificity is not known.

The sequenced sample was peripheral blood. The receptor's source is a human donor with melanoma. V usage is TRBV7-9 and J usage is TRBJ2-5; a possible D gene is TRBD1 (6 bases). The end of the DNA aligns better with TRBJ2-7, so the J call may be wrong. In nucleotides, the CDR3 is TGTGCCAGCAGCTTAAACGTGGGCAGGGACATCTACGAGCAGTACTTC. As protein: CASSLNVGRDIYEQYF.